Listed here is a single T cell receptor (beta chain). Its antigen is undetermined. This entry is derived from a study of STAT5B mutations in CD4+ large granular lymphocyte leukemia. The overall study: Among healthy donors, a particular HLA allele went with more CDR3 'QG' motifs. Whole-study findings and limits: Without HLA matching, higher CD4+ than CD8+ T-LGLL clonality could reflect small sample size. 8/27 top patient clones versus 2/35 control clones were TRBV06-family. No patients shared main leukemic clonotypes, though roughly 23% appeared at low frequency elsewhere.

This CDR3 comprises 13 residues. V lost 7 bases and J 5 bases, leaving 14 bases between the germline ends. CDR1 and CDR2 (germline): ENHRY, SYGVKD. Data came from immunoSEQ multiplex PCR; TCRdb stores just in-frame clones and leaves some out. The data show approximately 30,000 clones, with roughly 80% seen just once and 3.5% to 5% held by the top ten. Sequenced input: CD4+ T cells from blood buffy coats. The TCR sequence derives from a human donor in good health. The rearrangement uses TRBV10-3 and TRBJ2-5, with D hard to call. CDR3 nucleotides: TGTGCCATCATGGACCGCCTAGGGGAGACCCAGTACTTC. This sequence encodes CAIMDRLGETQYF.